The 6 T cell receptor beta chains listed next were all sequenced from one sample in a study of cytomegalovirus exposure and HLA in healthy donors (dated by TCRdb to about 2017). Library generation was performed with the immunoSEQ multiplex PCR assay. For the multiplex PCR, a mixture combining 60 forward primers for TCR Vbeta segments and 13 reverse primers for TCR Jbeta segments was used. TCRdb holds this immuneACCESS table with in-frame rearrangements only. Some clones are missing; in checked studies, unresolved V genes explain under half, and the rest has no known cause. The sample table holds 85,000 to 100,000 clones, of which around 73% were seen once. Approximately 4% of the sample is taken by the ten largest. The specimen sequenced was PBMCs. Every receptor here comes from a woman between 35 and 50 years old in good health and CMV-seropositive.

A few counts support this clone. This chain joins TRBV19 and TRBJ1-2, with D maybe TRBD1 (6 bases). The CDR3 contains 14 residues. Germline V CDR1 and CDR2: LNHDA, SQIVND (reference sequence). V was shortened by 3 bases and J by 4 bases, with 12 bases between the two germline ends. The CDR3 sequence: CASSIGGQGYGYTF. DNA of the CDR3: TGTGCCAGTAGTATCGGGGGGCAGGGCTATGGCTACACCTTC.

The J gene is TRBJ1-1, the V gene TRBV7-3; a weak D match, TRBD1 (6 bases). Trimming removed 6 bases at V and 5 bases at J, with 13 bases between. The CDR3 sequence is 13 residues long. Germline-derived CDR1 and CDR2 are SGHTA and FQGTGA. Here the CDR3 DNA reads TGTGCCAGCAGGTCACAGGGAGCAACTGAAGCTTTCTTT. Translation gives CASRSQGATEAFF.

The V call is TRBV28, the J call TRBJ2-7; D call uncertain. This CDR3 has 14 amino acids. V was trimmed by 2 bases and J by 4 bases, leaving 12 bases between them. Germline V gene data show CDR1 as MDHEN and CDR2 as SYDVKM. CDR3 nucleotide sequence: TGTGCCAGCAGTTTAGAGCAGCTCGGGTACGAGCAGTACTTC. This translates into CASSLEQLGYEQYF.

This chain connects TRBV5-1 to TRBJ2-5, with 10 bases aligning to TRBD2. There are 15 residues in the CDR3. Germline CDR1 SGHRS, CDR2 YFSETQ. Trimming cost V 4 bases and J 3 bases; bases outside gene matches: 6. CDR3 coding DNA: TGCGCCAGCAGCATTATTCTAGCGGGAGAAGAGACCCAGTACTTC. Translating it yields CASSIILAGEETQYF.

The chain has TRBV18 and TRBJ2-5; possibly TRBD2 for D (5 bases). Germline V gene lookup returns CDR1 KGHSH and CDR2 LQKENI. This CDR3 has 13 amino acids. V was cut by 6 bases and J by 1 base, with 9 bases left in between. CDR3 DNA sequence: TGTGCCAGCTCGGAGGTCCTCCAAGAGACCCAGTACTTC. Its protein is CASSEVLQETQYF.

Of note for this clone: Other DNA sequences in this sample translate to the same CDR3. V is TRBV6-1 and J is TRBJ1-2, with 7 bases matching TRBD1. This CDR3 is built from 14 residues. The germline CDR1 and CDR2 sequences are MNHNS and SASEGT. V lost 5 bases to trimming and J lost 3 bases; unmatched junction nucleotides: 6. CDR3 nucleotides: TGTGCCAGCAGTAGCGGACAGGTTGACTATGGCTACACCTTC. This gives the protein CASSSGQVDYGYTF.